This T cell receptor (beta chain) was recorded in a study of STAT5B mutations in CD4+ large granular lymphocyte leukemia (dated by TCRdb to the early 2020s). Regarding the research as a whole: Among the healthy controls, the CDR3 'QG' motif was associated with a particular HLA allele. Flow cytometry performed on FACSCanto II or FACSVerse showed that the purified fractions had more than 95% purity among lymphocytes. The study compared the TCRbeta repertoires of patients with CD4+ T-cell large granular lymphocyte leukemia against the TCRbeta repertoires of healthy blood donors.

Concerning this clone itself: Its target antigen remains unknown. No per-base quality is available; no much larger clone lies one base away.

Study-level results and caveats: Compared with healthy CD4+ repertoires, CD4-sorted patient repertoires appeared more clonal, and this difference remained even after the putative leukemic clones were removed. The data were not HLA-matched, and the higher clonality in CD4+ T-LGLL than in CD8+ T-LGLL could be due to the relatively small sample size. The main leukemic clonotypes were found to be private to each patient, although 25% to 30% of the main leukemic clonotypes were detected at low frequency in the non-leukemic repertoires of other patients. Enrichment of TRBV06-family usage was observed among the top patient clones (8/27) relative to healthy controls (2/35).

Its CDR3 holds 13 amino acids, cysteine through phenylalanine. Only the CDR3 part of the read is kept: 39 bases, read in frame from the first base. The germline ends are 8 bases apart after V is trimmed by 2 bases and J by 3 bases. Looking up the germline V gene (reference sequence) yields CDR1 SGHKS and CDR2 YYEKEE. The immunoSEQ assay at survey resolution was used to sequence TCRbeta rearrangements from genomic DNA. Under the source paper's analysis protocol: In the TCR sequencing data, the lowest productive clonotype frequency that could be detected was 2.59 x 10-5. Analyses included only productive TCRbeta rearrangements, meaning complete and in-frame sequences. Clonality for each sample was calculated as Simpson clonality in the immunoSEQ Analyzer version 3.0. Clones were binned by frequency as very rare, small, medium, large (1-20%) or hyperexpanded (>20%). Generation probabilities were estimated with OLGA 1.2.3, V-gene circos plots were made with VDJtools, specificities were looked up in VDJdb, and CDR3 motifs were identified with GLIPH. As stored in TCRdb, this immuneACCESS dataset retains in-frame rearrangements with V and J assigned. A fraction of the clones does not appear; measured against another copy, unresolved V genes explain less than half of the discrepancy, and the remainder lacks a known reason. V and J calls and clone size follow that table, whereas D and trimming were derived from the DNA. This sample comprises tens of thousands of clones, 80% to 90% of them detected only once. Of the sample, 2% to 3% is held by the ten largest clones.

The healthy control group was made up of around 38 blood donors, and the Finnish Red Cross blood service supplied their buffy coats. All TCR-sequenced material derived from peripheral blood: patient blood samples and healthy donor buffy coats. Ficoll-Hypaque gradient centrifugation was used to isolate peripheral blood mononuclear cells. For the healthy controls, CD4+ cells were obtained from buffy coats by magnetic purification. Genomic DNA was extracted with the Gentra Puregene Cell and Tissue kit and quantified on a Qubit 2.0 fluorometer. The specimen was CD4+ T cells from blood buffy coats. The TCR was taken from a human donor in good health. The rearranged segments are TRBV5-5 and TRBJ2-5, with no reliable assignment of the D segment. The nucleotide sequence reads TGTGCCAGCAGCTTACCCGGAAAAGAGACCCAGTACTTC. The resulting protein is CASSLPGKETQYF.